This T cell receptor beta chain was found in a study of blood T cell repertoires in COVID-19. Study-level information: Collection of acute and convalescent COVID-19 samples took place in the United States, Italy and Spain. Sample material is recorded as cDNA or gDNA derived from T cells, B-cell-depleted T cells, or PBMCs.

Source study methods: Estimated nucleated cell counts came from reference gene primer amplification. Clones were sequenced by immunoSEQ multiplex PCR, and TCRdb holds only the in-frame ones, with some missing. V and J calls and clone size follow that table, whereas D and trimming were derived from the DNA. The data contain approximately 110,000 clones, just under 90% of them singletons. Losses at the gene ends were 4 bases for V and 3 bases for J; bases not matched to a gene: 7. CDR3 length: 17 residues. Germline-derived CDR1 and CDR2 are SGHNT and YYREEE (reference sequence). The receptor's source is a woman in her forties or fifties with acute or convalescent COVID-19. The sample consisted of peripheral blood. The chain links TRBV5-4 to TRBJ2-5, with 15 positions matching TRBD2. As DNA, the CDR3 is TGTGCCAGCAGCCCCGGACTAGCGGGGGGGCCCGAAGAGACCCAGTACTTC. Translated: CASSPGLAGGPEETQYF.